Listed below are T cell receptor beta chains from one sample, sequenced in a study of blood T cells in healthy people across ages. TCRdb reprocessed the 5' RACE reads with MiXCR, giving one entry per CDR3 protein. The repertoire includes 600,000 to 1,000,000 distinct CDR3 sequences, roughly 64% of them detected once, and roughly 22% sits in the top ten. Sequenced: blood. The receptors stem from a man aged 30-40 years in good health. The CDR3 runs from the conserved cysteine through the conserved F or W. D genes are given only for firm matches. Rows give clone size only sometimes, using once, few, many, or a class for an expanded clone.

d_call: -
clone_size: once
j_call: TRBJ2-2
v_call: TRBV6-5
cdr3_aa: CASRPLGGELFF
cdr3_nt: TGTGCCAGCAGACCCCTAGGGGGGGAGCTGTTTTTT

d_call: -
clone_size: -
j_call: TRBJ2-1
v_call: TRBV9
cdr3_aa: CASSVSWRSYNEQFF
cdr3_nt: TGTGCCAGCAGCGTATCTTGGCGGAGTTACAATGAGCAGTTCTTC

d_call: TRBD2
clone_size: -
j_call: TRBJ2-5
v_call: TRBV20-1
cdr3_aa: CSASISATSGETQYF
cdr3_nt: TGCAGTGCTTCCATCTCCGCTACTAGCGGGGAGACCCAGTACTTC

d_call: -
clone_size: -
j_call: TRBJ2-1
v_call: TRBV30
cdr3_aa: CAWSPQVLGYNEQFF
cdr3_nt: TGTGCCTGGAGTCCCCAGGTGCTGGGCTACAATGAGCAGTTCTTC

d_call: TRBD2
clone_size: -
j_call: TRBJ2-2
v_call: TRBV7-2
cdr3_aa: CASSLIGLAGVNTGELFF
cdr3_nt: TGTGCCAGCAGCTTAATCGGGTTAGCGGGGGTGAACACCGGGGAGCTGTTTTTT

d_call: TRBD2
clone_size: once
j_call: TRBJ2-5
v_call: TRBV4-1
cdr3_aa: CASSQERRTSGGAPETQYF
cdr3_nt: TGCGCCAGCAGCCAAGAGAGGAGAACTAGCGGGGGGGCCCCAGAGACCCAGTACTTC

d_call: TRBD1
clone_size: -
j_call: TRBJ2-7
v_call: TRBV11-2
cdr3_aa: CASSLGWTGQGEQYF
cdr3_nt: TGTGCCAGCAGCTTAGGTTGGACAGGTCAGGGGGAGCAGTACTTC

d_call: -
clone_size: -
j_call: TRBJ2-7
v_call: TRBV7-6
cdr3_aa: CASSLGSAGEYEQYF
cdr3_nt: TGTGCCAGCAGCTTAGGATCGGCAGGGGAATACGAGCAGTACTTC

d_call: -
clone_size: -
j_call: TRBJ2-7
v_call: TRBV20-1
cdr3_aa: CSASNRRGTASYEQYF
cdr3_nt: TGCAGTGCTAGCAACCGGCGGGGGACAGCCTCCTACGAGCAGTACTTC

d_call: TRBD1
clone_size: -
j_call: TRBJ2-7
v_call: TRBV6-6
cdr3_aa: CATGQGAAYEQYF
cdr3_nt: TGTGCCACAGGACAGGGGGCCGCCTACGAGCAGTACTTC

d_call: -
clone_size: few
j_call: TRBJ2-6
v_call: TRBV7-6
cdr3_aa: CASSSPDGGLSGANVLTF
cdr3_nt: TGTGCCAGCAGCTCTCCAGACGGAGGCCTCTCTGGGGCCAACGTCCTGACTTTC

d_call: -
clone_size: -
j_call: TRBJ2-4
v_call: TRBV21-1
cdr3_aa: CASTSGGSAKNIQYF
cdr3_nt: TGTGCCAGCACCTCCGGGGGGTCGGCCAAAAACATTCAGTACTTC

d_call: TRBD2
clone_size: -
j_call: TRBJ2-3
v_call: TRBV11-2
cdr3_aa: CASSSKRGGLTDTQYF
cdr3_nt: TGTGCCAGCAGCTCTAAGCGGGGGGGACTGACAGATACGCAGTATTTT

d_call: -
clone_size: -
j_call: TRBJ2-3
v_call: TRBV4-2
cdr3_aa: CASSQGEGRIDTQYF
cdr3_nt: TGTGCCAGCAGCCAAGGTGAGGGTCGAATAGATACGCAGTATTTT

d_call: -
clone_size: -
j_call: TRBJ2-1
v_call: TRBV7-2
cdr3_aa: CASSLRFTTRNDEQFF
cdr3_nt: TGTGCCAGCAGCTTAAGGTTCACTACTAGGAACGATGAGCAGTTCTTC

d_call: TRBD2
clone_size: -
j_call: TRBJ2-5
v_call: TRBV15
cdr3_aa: CATSVSGRRETQYF
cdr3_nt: TGTGCCACCAGCGTTAGCGGGAGGCGGGAGACCCAGTACTTC

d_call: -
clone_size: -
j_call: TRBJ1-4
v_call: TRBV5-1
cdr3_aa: CTSSLGGGRSNEKLFF
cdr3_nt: TGCACCAGCAGCTTGGGGGGCGGACGGAGCAATGAAAAACTGTTTTTT

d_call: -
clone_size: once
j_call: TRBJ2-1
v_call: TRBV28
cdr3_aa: CASVKGGLFDEQFF
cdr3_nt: TGTGCCAGCGTTAAGGGGGGGCTATTCGATGAGCAGTTCTTC

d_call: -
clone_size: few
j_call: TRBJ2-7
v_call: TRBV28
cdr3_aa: CASRRGPEQYF
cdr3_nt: TGTGCCAGCAGAAGGGGCCCCGAGCAGTACTTC

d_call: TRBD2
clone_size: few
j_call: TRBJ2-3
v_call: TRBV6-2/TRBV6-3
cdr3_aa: CASMLGGRDTQYF
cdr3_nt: TGTGCCAGCATGCTGGGCGGGAGGGATACGCAGTATTTT

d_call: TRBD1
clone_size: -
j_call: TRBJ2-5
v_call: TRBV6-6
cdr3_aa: CASRDTGVEETQYF
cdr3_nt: TGTGCCAGCAGGGATACAGGGGTTGAGGAGACCCAGTACTTC

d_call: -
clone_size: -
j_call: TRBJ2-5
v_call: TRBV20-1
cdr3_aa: CSAIREGDGETQYF
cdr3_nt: TGCAGTGCAATCAGGGAGGGGGATGGAGAGACCCAGTACTTC

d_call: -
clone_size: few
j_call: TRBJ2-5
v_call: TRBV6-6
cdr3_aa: CATGRQDNEQYF
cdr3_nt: TGTGCCACCGGTCGGCAAGACAATGAGCAGTACTTC

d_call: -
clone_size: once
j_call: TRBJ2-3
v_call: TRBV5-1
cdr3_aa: CASSLEGSFPDTQYF
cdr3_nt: TGCGCCAGCAGCTTGGAGGGCAGTTTTCCAGATACGCAGTATTTT

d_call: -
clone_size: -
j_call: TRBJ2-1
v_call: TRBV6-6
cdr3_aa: CASSYSDANEQFF
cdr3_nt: TGTGCCAGCAGTTACTCGGACGCCAATGAGCAGTTCTTC

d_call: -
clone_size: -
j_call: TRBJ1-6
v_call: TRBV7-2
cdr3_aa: CASSWRQGSPLHF
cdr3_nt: TGTGCCAGCAGCTGGCGCCAGGGCTCACCCCTCCACTTT

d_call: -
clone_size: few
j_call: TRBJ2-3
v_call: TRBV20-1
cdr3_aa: CSASAGVDTQYF
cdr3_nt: TGCAGTGCTAGCGCAGGGGTAGATACGCAGTATTTT

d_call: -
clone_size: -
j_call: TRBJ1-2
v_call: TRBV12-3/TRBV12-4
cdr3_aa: CASSFDYGYTF
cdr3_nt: TGTGCCAGCAGTTTTGACTATGGCTACACCTTC

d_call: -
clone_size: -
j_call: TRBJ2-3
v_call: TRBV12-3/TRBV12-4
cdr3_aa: CASSLSMDTQYF
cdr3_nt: TGTGCCAGCAGTTTGAGTATGGATACGCAGTATTTT

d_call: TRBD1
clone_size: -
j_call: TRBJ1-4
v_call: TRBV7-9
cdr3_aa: CASREDRGSSNEKLFF
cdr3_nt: TGTGCCAGCAGAGAAGACAGGGGATCATCTAATGAAAAACTGTTTTTT

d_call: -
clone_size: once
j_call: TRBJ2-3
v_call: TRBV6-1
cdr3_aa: CASIVGQSTTDTQYF
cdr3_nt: TGTGCCAGCATTGTCGGACAATCAACCACAGATACGCAGTATTTT

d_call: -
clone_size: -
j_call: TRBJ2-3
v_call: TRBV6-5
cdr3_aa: CASSYSNTGTQYF
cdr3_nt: TGTGCCAGCAGTTACTCTAATACGGGTACGCAGTATTTT

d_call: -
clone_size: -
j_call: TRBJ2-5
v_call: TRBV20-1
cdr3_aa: CSARDQRRDFQETQYF
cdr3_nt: TGCAGTGCTAGAGATCAACGGCGGGACTTTCAAGAGACCCAGTACTTC

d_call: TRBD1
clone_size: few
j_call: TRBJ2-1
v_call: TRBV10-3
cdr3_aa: CAATGTEYNEQFF
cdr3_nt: TGTGCCGCCACCGGGACAGAATACAATGAGCAGTTCTTC

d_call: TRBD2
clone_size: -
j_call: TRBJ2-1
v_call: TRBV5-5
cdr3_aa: CASSLSAGGNEQFF
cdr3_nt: TGTGCCAGCAGCTTGTCAGCGGGAGGCAATGAGCAGTTCTTC

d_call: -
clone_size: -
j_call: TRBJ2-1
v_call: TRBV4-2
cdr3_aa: CASSQNTYSGEQFF
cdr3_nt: TGTGCCAGCAGCCAAAACACCTATTCTGGGGAGCAGTTCTTC

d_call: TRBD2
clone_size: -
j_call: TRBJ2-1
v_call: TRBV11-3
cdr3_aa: CASSLDQGGTSSINEQFF
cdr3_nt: TGTGCCAGCAGCTTAGATCAAGGCGGGACTAGCAGTATTAATGAGCAGTTCTTC

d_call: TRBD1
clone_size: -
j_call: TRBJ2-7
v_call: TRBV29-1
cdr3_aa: CSVELGTEYEQYF
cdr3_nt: TGCAGCGTTGAGTTAGGGACAGAGTACGAGCAGTACTTC